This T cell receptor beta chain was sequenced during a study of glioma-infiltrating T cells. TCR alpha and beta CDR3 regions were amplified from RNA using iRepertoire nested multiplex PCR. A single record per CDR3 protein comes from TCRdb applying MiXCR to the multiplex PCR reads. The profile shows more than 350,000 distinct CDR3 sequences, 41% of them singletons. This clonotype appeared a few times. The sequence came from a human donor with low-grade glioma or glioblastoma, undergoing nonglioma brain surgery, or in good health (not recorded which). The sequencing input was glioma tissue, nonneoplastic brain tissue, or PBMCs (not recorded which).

CDR3 amino acids: CASSQDQTGTYGYTF. The CDR3 DNA is TGCGCCAGCAGCCAGGACCAGACAGGGACCTATGGCTACACCTTC. This chain links TRBV4-1 with TRBJ1-2; TRBD1 matches 7 bases. Germline CDR1 reads MGHRA; CDR2 reads YSYEKL. This CDR3 has 15 amino acids. V dropped 3 bases and J dropped 4; count of bases not matched to a gene: 8.